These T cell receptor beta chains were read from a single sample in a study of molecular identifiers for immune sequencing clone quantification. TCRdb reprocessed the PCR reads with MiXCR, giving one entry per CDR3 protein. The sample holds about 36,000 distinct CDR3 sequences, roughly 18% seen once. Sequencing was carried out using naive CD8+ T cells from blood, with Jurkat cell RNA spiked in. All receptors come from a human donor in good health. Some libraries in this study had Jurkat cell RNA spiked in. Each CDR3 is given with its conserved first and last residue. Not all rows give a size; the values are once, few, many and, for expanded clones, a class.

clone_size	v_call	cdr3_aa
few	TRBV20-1	CSARDDRGLYGYTF
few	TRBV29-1	CSVLTGDLRETQYF
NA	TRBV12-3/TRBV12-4	CASSLWTGANEKLFF
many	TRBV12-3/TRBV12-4	CASTNSPGGEQYF
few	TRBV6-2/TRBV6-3	CVSNAGGELFF
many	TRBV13	CASSPGGGQTLF
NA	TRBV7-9	CASSDASPLHF
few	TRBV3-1	CASSQDSWTRNNEQFF
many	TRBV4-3	CASSQERDRRDEQYF
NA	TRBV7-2	CASSLGDIPYLRDEQFF
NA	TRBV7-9	CASSPPGESTETQYF
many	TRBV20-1	CSARDTGEERTDTQYF
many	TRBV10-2	CASSELAGTDTQYF
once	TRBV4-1	CASSQVGGGSNTQYF
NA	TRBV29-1	CSATTGYLTDTQYF
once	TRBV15	CATSREGPDQPQHF
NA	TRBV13	CASSPGTGGGNTIYF
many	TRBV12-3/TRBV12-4	CASRPGYTDTQYF
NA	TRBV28	CASSSPQREGTYRETQYF
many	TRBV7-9	CASSFRVKNPETQYF
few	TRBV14	CASSGRDSHNEQFF
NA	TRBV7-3	CASSLHLDNTGELFF
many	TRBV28	CASSPGLDQETQYF
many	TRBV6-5	CASSYTTTGGEDTQYF
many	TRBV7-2	CASSLLAGGPDTQYF
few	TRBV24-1	CATRAPGGDEQFF
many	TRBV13	CASSQTGYDELFF
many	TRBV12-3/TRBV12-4	CASTRGGTSGYSNQPQHF
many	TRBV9	CASSASGFSYNEQFF
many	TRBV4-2	CASSQVRTTDTQYF
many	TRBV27	CASSFIGTGGNEQYF
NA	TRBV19	CASSRTGVPYNEQFF
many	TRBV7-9	CASSPRGGDTYNEQFF
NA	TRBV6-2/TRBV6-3	CASTNPRWGQPEQFF
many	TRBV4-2	CASSQEGGGNSYEQYF
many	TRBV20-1	CSALRVSGEETQYF
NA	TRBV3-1	CASSQQDFTGELFF
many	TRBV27	CASSSLTGTALYGYTF
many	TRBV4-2	CASSQDLTGSGRDGYTF
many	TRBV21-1	CASSKAASPIAHEQYF
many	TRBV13	CASTRGSGARADEQFF
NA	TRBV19	CASTTGRSNGELFF
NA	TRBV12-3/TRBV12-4	CASRDGGSVMSYEQYF
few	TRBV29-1	CSVRLAGGSYNEQFF
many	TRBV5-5	CASSYLTGEGTDTQYF